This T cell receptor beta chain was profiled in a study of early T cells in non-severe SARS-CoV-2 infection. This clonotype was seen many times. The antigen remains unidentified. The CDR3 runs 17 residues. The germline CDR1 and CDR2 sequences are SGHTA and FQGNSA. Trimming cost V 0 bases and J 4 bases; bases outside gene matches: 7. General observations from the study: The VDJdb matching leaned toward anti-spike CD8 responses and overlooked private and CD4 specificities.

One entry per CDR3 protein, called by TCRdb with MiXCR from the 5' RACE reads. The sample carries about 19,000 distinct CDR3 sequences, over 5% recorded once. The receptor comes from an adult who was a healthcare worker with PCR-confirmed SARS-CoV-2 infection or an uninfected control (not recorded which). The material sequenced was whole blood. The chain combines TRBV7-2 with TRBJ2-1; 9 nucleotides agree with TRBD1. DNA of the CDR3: TGTGCCAGCAGCTTAGCCACCGGGACAGGGATGTACAATGAGCAGTTCTTC. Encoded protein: CASSLATGTGMYNEQFF.